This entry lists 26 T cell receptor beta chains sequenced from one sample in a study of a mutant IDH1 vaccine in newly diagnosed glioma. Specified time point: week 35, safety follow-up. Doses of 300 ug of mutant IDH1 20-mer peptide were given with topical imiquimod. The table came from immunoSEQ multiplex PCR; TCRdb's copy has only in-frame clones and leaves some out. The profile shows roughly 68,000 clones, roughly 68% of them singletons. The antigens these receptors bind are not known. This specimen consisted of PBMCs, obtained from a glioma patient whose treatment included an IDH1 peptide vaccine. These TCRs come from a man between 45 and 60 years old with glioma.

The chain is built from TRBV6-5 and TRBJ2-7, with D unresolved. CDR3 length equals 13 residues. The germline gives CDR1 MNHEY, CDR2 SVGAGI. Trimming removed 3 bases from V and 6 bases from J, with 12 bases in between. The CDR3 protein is CASSYIRGSEQYF. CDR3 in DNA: TGTGCCAGCAGTTATATTCGCGGAAGCGAGCAGTACTTC.

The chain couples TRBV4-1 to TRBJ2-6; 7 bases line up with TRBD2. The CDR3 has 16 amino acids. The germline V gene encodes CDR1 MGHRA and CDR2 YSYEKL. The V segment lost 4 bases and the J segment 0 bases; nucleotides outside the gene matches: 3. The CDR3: CASSPGLVSGANVLTF. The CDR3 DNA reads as TGCGCCAGCAGCCCAGGACTAGTCTCTGGGGCCAACGTCCTGACTTTC.

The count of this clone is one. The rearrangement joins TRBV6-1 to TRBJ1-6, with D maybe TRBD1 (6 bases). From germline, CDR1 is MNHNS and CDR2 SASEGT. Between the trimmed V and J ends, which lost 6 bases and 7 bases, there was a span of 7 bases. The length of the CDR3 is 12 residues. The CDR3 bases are TGTGCCAGCAGCACAGGGAATTCACCCCTCCACTTT. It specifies CASSTGNSPLHF.

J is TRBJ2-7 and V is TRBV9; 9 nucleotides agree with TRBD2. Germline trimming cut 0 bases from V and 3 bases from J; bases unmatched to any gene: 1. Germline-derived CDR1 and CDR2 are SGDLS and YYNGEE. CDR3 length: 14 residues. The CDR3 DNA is TGTGCCAGCAGCGTAGGCGGGGGGGTCTACGAGCAGTACTTC. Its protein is CASSVGGGVYEQYF.

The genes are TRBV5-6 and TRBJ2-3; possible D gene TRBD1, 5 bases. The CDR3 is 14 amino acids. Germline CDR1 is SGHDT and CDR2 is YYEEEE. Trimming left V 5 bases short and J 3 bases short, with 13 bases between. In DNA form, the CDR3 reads TGTGCCAGCAGTCAGCAGGGAAGGACAGATACGCAGTATTTT. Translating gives CASSQQGRTDTQYF.

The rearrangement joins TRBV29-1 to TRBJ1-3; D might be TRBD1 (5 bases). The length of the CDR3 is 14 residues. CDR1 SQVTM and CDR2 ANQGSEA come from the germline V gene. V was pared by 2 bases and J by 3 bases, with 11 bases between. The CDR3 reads CSVETGGVGNTIYF. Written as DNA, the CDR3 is TGCAGCGTTGAAACGGGGGGAGTTGGAAACACCATATATTTT.

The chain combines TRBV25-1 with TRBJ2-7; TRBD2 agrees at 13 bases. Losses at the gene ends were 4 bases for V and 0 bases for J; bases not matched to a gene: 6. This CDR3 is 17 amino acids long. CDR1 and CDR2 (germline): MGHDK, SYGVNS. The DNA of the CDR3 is TGTGCCAGCAGTGGAGGGACTAGCGGGGAGAGCTCCTACGAGCAGTACTTC. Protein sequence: CASSGGTSGESSYEQYF.

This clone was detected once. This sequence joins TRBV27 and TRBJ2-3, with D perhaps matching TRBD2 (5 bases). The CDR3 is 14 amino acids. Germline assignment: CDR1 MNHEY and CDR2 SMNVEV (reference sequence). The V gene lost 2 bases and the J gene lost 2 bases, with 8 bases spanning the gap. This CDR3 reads CASSLERFTDTQYF. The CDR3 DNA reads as TGTGCCAGCAGTTTAGAGCGGTTCACAGATACGCAGTATTTT.

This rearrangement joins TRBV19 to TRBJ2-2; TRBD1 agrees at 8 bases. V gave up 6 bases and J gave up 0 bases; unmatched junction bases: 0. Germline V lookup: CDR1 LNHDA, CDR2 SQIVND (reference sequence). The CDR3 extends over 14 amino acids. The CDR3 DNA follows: TGTGCCAGTAGCAGGGGGCCGAACACCGGGGAGCTGTTTTTT. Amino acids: CASSRGPNTGELFF. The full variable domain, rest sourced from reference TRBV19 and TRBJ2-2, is DGGITQSPKYLFRKEGQNVTLSCEQNLNHDAMYWYRQDPGQGLRLIYYSQIVNDFQKGDIAEGYSVSREKKESFPLTVTSAQKNPTAFYLCASSRGPNTGELFFGEGSRLTVL.

CDR3 loop: CASGLGGGNTEAFF. CDR3 in DNA: TGTGCTAGTGGTTTGGGGGGAGGCAACACTGAAGCTTTCTTT. This chain connects TRBV12-5 to TRBJ1-1; D is unresolved. The germline V and J ends were trimmed by 1 base and 2 bases, with 8 bases remaining between them. Looked up from germline, CDR1 is LGHNT and CDR2 is FRNRAP. The CDR3 has 14 residues.

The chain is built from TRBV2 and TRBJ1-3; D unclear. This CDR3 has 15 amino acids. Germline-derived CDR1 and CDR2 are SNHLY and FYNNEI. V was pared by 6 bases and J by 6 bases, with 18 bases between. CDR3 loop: CASSPDTVSLNTIYF. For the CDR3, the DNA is TGTGCCAGCAGCCCTGACACAGTCAGCCTAAACACCATATATTTT.

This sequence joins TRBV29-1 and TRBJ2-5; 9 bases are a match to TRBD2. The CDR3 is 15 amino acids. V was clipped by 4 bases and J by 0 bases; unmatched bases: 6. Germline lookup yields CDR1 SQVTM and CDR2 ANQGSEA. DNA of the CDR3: TGCAGCGTTGGGCCGGGACTAGCAGACCAAGAGACCCAGTACTTC. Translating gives CSVGPGLADQETQYF.

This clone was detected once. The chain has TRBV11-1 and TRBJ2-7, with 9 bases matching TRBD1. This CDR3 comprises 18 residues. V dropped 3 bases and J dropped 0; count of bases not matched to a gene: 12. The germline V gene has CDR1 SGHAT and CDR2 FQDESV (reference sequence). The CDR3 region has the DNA TGTGCCAGCAGCTTGGGACAGGGAACCTTTTCGTCCTCCTACGAGCAGTACTTC. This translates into CASSLGQGTFSSSYEQYF.

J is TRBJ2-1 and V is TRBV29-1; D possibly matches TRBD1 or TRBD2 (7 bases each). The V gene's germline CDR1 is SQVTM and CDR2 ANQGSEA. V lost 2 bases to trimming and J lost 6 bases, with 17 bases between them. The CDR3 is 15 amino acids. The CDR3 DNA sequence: TGCAGCGTTGAAATCAGGGGGGGTGGACCCAATGAGCAGTTCTTC. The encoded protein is CSVEIRGGGPNEQFF.

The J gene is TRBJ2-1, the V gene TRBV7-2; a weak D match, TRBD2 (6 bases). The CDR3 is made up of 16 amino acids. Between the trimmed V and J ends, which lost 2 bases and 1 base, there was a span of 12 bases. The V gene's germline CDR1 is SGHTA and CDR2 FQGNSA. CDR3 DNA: TGTGCCAGCAGCTTAAGTGGGAGGAAATCCTACAATGAGCAGTTCTTC. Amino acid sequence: CASSLSGRKSYNEQFF.

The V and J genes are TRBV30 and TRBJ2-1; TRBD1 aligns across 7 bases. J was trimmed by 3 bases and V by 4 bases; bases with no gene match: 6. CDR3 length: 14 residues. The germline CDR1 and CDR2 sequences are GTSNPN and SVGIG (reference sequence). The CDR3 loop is CAWTRQGGYNEQFF. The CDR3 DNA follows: TGTGCCTGGACCCGACAGGGTGGCTACAATGAGCAGTTCTTC.

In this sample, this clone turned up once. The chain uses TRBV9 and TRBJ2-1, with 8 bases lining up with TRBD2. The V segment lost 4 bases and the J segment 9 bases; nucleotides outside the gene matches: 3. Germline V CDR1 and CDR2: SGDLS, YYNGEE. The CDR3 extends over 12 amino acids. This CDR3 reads CASSPRGGEQFF. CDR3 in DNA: TGTGCCAGCAGCCCTCGGGGGGGTGAGCAGTTCTTC.

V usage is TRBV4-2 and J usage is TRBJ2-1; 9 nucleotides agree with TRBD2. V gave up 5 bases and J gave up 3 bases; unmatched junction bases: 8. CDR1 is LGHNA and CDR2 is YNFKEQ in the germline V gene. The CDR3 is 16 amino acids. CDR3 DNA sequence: TGTGCCAGCAGCACTCCGGGACTAGCAATCTACAATGAGCAGTTCTTC. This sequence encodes CASSTPGLAIYNEQFF.

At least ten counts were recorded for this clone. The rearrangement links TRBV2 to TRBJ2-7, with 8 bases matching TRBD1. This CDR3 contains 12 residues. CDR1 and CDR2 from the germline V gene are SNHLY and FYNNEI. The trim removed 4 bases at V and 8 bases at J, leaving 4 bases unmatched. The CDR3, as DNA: TGTGCCAGCAGTGCCGGACAGGGAAAGCAGTACTTC. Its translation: CASSAGQGKQYF.

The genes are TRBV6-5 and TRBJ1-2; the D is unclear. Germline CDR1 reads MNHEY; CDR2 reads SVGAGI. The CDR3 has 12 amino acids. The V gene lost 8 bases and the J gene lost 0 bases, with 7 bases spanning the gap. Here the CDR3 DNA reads TGTGCCAGCTTGGGCGCTAACTATGGCTACACCTTC. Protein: CASLGANYGYTF.

The CDR3 region is CASSEEQGISQPQHF. The CDR3 coding sequence is TGTGCCAGCAGTGAAGAGCAGGGAATTAGTCAGCCCCAGCATTTT. The J gene is TRBJ1-5, the V gene TRBV2, with D tentatively TRBD1 (5 bases). V was clipped by 1 base and J by 6 bases, with 13 bases between them. The CDR3 has 15 residues. Germline-derived CDR1 and CDR2 are SNHLY and FYNNEI. The full variable domain, with the rest looked up from reference TRBV2 and TRBJ1-5, is EPEVTQTPSHQVTQMGQEVILRCVPISNHLYFYWYRQILGQKVEFLVSFYNNEISEKSEIFDDQFSVERPDGSNFTLKIRSTKLEDSAMYFCASSEEQGISQPQHFGDGTRLSIL.

The CDR3 sequence: CASSIPTGGPEQFF. For the CDR3, the DNA is TGTGCCAGTAGTATTCCTACAGGGGGCCCTGAGCAGTTCTTC. V gene TRBV19 combines with J gene TRBJ2-1; 9 bases fit TRBD1. The J segment lost 9 bases and the V segment lost 3 bases, leaving 6 bases of the junction unmatched. The V gene's germline CDR1 is LNHDA and CDR2 SQIVND (reference sequence). The CDR3 is 14 amino acids.

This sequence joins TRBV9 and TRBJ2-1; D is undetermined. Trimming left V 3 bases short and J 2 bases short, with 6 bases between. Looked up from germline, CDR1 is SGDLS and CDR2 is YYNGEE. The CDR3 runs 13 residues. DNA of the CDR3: TGTGCCAGCAGCGCCAGCCCCTACAATGAGCAGTTCTTC. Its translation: CASSASPYNEQFF. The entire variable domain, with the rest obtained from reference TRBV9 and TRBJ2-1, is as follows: DSGVTQTPKHLITATGQRVTLRCSPRSGDLSVYWYQQSLDQGLQFLIQYYNGEERAKGNILERFSAQQFPDLHSELNLSSLELGDSALYFCASSASPYNEQFFGPGTRLTVL.

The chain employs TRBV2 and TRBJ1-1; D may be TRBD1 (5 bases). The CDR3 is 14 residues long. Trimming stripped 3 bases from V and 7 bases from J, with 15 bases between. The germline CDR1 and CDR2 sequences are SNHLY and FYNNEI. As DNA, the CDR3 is TGTGCCAGCAGTGACGTGGGACGGGGAAATGAAGCTTTCTTT. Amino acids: CASSDVGRGNEAFF. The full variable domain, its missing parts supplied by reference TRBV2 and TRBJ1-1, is EPEVTQTPSHQVTQMGQEVILRCVPISNHLYFYWYRQILGQKVEFLVSFYNNEISEKSEIFDDQFSVERPDGSNFTLKIRSTKLEDSAMYFCASSDVGRGNEAFFGQGTRLTVV.

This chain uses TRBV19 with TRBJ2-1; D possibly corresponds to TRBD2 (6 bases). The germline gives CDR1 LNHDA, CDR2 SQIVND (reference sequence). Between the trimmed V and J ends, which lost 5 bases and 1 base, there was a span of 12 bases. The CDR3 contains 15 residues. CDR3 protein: CASSSAGPSYNEQFF. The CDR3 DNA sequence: TGTGCCAGTAGTTCGGCGGGGCCTTCCTACAATGAGCAGTTCTTC.

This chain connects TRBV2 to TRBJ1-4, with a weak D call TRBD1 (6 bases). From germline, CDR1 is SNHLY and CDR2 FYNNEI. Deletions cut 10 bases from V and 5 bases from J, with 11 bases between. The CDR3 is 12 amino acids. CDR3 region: CAITGPNEKLFF. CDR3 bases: TGTGCCATAACAGGGCCGAATGAAAAACTGTTTTTT.